This TCR beta chain comes out of a study of shared clonotypes between healthy human individuals. Findings and caveats of the study: Rarefaction indicated that sorted-subset sequencing remained incomplete although depth was large. In contrast to clonotypes shared by all four donors, non-shared clonotypes had lower generation probabilities.

The healthy adult donors were HIV-negative and reported no recent acute infections or vaccinations. As concerns this clone: Its antigen is still unknown.

An approximately 200 ng quantity of DNA, roughly 30,000 T cell genomes, went into the sorted-subset replicate PCRs. The protocol was immunoSEQ multiplex PCR, while the TCRdb copy is restricted to in-frame clones and leaves out a portion. This sample has millions of clones, with 93% found just once. This TCR was recovered from a man aged 18 to 29 in good health. Some clones in this sample may be carry-over from other donors' samples. The specimen sequenced was naive CD4+ T cells from PBMCs. Stated subset: CD45RA+ positively selected.

This chain's CDR3 is CASSEFGSTATGELFF. The CDR3 DNA is TGTGCCAGCAGTGAATTCGGCTCGACAGCCACCGGGGAGCTGTTTTTT. The gene calls are TRBV25-1 and TRBJ2-2; D possibly corresponds to TRBD1 (5 bases). This CDR3 spans 16 amino acids. V was pared by 1 base and J by 4 bases, with 13 bases between. Germline CDR1 MGHDK, CDR2 SYGVNS. The full variable domain, its missing parts supplied by reference TRBV25-1 and TRBJ2-2, is EADIYQTPRYLVIGTGKKITLECSQTMGHDKMYWYQQDPGMELHLIHYSYGVNSTEKGDLSSESTVSRIRTEHFPLTLESARPSHTSQYLCASSEFGSTATGELFFGEGSRLTVL.